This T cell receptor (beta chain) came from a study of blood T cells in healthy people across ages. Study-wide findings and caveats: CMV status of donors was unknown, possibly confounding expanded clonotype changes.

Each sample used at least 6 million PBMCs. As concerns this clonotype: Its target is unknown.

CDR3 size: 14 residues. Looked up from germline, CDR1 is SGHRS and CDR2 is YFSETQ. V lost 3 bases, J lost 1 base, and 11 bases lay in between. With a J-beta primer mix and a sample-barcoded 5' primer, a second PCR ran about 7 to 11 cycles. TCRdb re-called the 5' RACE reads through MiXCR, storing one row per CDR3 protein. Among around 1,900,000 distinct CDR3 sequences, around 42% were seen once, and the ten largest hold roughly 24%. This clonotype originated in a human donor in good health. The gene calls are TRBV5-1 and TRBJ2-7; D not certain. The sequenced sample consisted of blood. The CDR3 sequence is CASSSTTISYEQYF. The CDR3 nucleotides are TGCGCCAGCAGCTCCACTACGATATCCTACGAGCAGTACTTC.